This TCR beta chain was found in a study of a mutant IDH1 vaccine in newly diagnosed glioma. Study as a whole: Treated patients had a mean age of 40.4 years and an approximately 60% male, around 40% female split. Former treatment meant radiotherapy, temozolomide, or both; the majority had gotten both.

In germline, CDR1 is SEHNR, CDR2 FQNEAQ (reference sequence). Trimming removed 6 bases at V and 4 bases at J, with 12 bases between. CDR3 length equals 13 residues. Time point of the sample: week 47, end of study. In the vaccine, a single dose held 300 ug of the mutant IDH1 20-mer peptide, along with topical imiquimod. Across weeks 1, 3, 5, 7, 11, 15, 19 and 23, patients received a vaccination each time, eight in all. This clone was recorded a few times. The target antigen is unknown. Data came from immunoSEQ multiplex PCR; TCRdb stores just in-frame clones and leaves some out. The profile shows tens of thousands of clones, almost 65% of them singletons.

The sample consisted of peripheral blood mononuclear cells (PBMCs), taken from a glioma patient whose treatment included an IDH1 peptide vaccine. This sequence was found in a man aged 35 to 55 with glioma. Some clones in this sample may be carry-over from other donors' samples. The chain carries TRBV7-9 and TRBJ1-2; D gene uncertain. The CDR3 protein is CASSAQSRYGYTF. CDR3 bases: TGTGCCAGCAGTGCCCAGTCCCGCTATGGCTACACCTTC.